The T cell receptor beta chain described here comes from a study of Ad26.COV2.S vaccination and SARS-CoV-2 variants. Study context: Within the COV1001 Ad26.COV2.S trial arm, the donor was enrolled. Notes on the study in general: A substantial breadth of spike-specific CD8+ and CD4+ T cell responses after vaccination has been reported. With respect to non-spike TCR breadth, vaccine and placebo recipients were similar.

Only in-frame clones appear in the TCRdb table, and some are missing; sequencing was by immunoSEQ multiplex PCR. The sample consists of about 390,000 clones, about 85% of them appearing once. Germline CDR1 reads MNHEY; CDR2 reads SVGEGT. The J segment lost 0 bases and the V segment lost 2 bases, leaving 2 bases of the junction unmatched. CDR3 size: 15 residues. Treatment reported: over 15 received Ad26.COV2.S at low or high dose, single or two shots; about 5 received placebo; per-sample allocation not given. Day 63 after the first vaccine or placebo injection was the time point for sampling. It was an adult aged 18-55 years in Boston who was the donor. A word on this clone: Its target is not known.

This TCR was recovered from a person between 18 and 65 years old who received the Ad26.COV2.S COVID-19 vaccine or a placebo. The chain uses TRBV6-2 or TRBV6-3 and TRBJ2-5, with 8 bases aligning to TRBD2. The source material was peripheral blood, sampled in a trial of Ad26.COV2.S vaccine versus placebo. CDR3: CASSYGSGDQETQYF. Written as DNA, the CDR3 is TGTGCCAGCAGTTACGGTAGCGGGGACCAAGAGACCCAGTACTTC.